Below are 32 T cell receptor beta chains sequenced from a single sample in a study of blood T cells in healthy people across ages. The use of a sample-barcoded 5' primer and a J-beta primer mix characterized a second PCR of about 6 to 12 cycles. From the 5' RACE reads, TCRdb called clonotypes with MiXCR, one entry per CDR3 protein. Among roughly 1.5 million distinct CDR3 sequences, 42% were seen once, and the ten largest hold about 4%. The sequenced sample consisted of blood. Receptor source: a woman aged 18-29 years in good health.

This clonotype was recorded many times. V and J are TRBV20-1 and TRBJ1-4; D remains unclear. V dropped 5 bases and J dropped 0 bases, with 13 bases sitting between them. This CDR3 has 15 residues. Germline-derived CDR1 and CDR2 are DFQATT and SNEGSKA (reference sequence). The DNA of the CDR3 is TGCAGTGCTTTTACTTACGGTGCAACTAATGAAAAACTGTTTTTT. As protein: CSAFTYGATNEKLFF.

This clonotype was detected only once. This CDR3 is CAWSVPAGMSPLHF. In DNA form, the CDR3 reads TGTGCCTGGAGTGTACCGGCAGGGATGTCACCCCTCCACTTT. The genes are TRBV30 and TRBJ1-6; D is possibly TRBD1 (5 bases). The CDR3 loop spans 14 amino acids. The V and J ends lost 0 bases and 10 bases respectively, with 13 bases between them. Germline V lookup: CDR1 GTSNPN, CDR2 SVGIG (reference sequence).

V usage is TRBV5-1 and J usage is TRBJ1-2; D uncertain. The CDR3 length is 15 residues. Germline CDR1 reads SGHRS; CDR2 reads YFSETQ. Trimming removed 0 bases at V and 4 bases at J, with 13 bases between. In DNA form, the CDR3 reads TGCGCCAGCAGCTTGGCCTTAAGTCAGCGCTATGGCTACACCTTC. Protein sequence: CASSLALSQRYGYTF.

This clonotype has only a few counts. The CDR3 coding sequence is TGCAGCGTGGGGGGGTGGACCCAAACTGAAGCTTTCTTT. This codes for CSVGGWTQTEAFF. The chain carries TRBV29-1 and TRBJ1-1, with D perhaps matching TRBD1 (5 bases). This CDR3 has 13 residues. The germline V gene encodes CDR1 SQVTM and CDR2 ANQGSEA. V was pared by 6 bases and J by 5 bases, with 16 bases between.

The genes are TRBV6-5 and TRBJ2-7; D uncertain. Trimming took 2 bases from V and 0 from J, leaving 8 bases between them. CDR1 is MNHEY and CDR2 is SVGAGI in the germline V gene. The CDR3 runs 14 residues. The CDR3 is CASSYVISSYEQYF. The DNA of the CDR3 is TGTGCCAGCAGTTACGTTATAAGCTCCTACGAGCAGTACTTC.

This clonotype was picked up many times. The junction shows a germline mismatch at one end, possibly a read error. The CDR3 spells CASSQGLADTQYF. The CDR3, as DNA: TGTGCCAGCAGCCAGGGACTAGCAGATACGCAGTATTTT. This chain connects TRBV4-3 to TRBJ2-3, with TRBD2 matching 8 bases. The CDR3 contains 13 residues. Germline CDR1 reads LGHNA; CDR2 reads YSLEER.

The count of this clonotype is one. A read error may account for a junction end that differs from germline. The chain has TRBV18 and TRBJ1-1; tentatively, D is TRBD1 (5 bases). The CDR3 length is 15 residues. The germline gives CDR1 KGHSH, CDR2 LQKENI. CDR3 in amino acids: CASSPGINRLTEAFF. The CDR3 DNA reads TGCGCCAGCTCACCAGGGATTAATCGTCTCACTGAAGCTTTCTTT.

The J gene is TRBJ2-1, the V gene TRBV28; 7 bases align to TRBD1. The CDR3 spans 15 residues. Trimming cost V 6 bases and J 7 bases; bases outside gene matches: 12. Germline V gives CDR1 MDHEN, CDR2 SYDVKM. Here the CDR3 reads CASRLAGTAMNEQFF. The CDR3 region has the DNA TGTGCCAGCAGGCTGGCCGGGACAGCGATGAATGAGCAGTTCTTC.

The chain combines TRBV6-5 with TRBJ1-4, with D possibly matching TRBD1 (6 bases). Germline CDR1 is MNHEY and CDR2 is SVGAGI. This CDR3 comprises 14 residues. Trimming shortened V by 2 bases and J by 9 bases, and 13 bases separated the two germline ends. This CDR3 is CASSYLGHRKKLFF. CDR3 DNA: TGTGCCAGCAGTTACCTGGGACATAGGAAAAAACTGTTTTTT.

This chain joins TRBV6-6 and TRBJ2-3, with TRBD1 matching over 7 bases. V gave up 6 bases and J gave up 7 bases; unmatched junction bases: 13. CDR3 length equals 15 residues. The germline CDR1 and CDR2 sequences are MNHNY and SVGAGI (reference sequence). CDR3 in amino acids: CASRPPGQRTYTQYF. In DNA, the CDR3 is TGTGCCAGCAGACCTCCGGGACAGCGAACTTATACGCAGTATTTT.

This clonotype turned up a few times. The J gene is TRBJ1-5, the V gene TRBV28, with TRBD1 as a possible D gene (5 bases). V lost 6 bases to trimming and J lost 7 bases, with 19 bases between them. The CDR3 runs to 15 residues. Germline V CDR1 and CDR2: MDHEN, SYDVKM. CDR3: CASRRQPSLWQPQHF. The DNA of the CDR3 is TGTGCCAGCAGGAGACAGCCAAGCTTGTGGCAGCCCCAGCATTTT.

With respect to this clonotype: A much larger clonotype is one base distant, so this may be a read error. The chain employs TRBV6-6 and TRBJ1-5; TRBD1 is a possible D gene (5 bases). Germline V gives CDR1 MNHNY, CDR2 SVGAGI (reference sequence). The CDR3 spans 13 residues. Trimming left V 4 bases short and J 4 bases short, with 8 bases between. The CDR3, as DNA: TGTGCCAGCAGTTGGGGCAGGAATCAGCCCCAGCATTTT. The encoded protein is CASSWGRNQPQHF.

V usage is TRBV28 and J usage is TRBJ2-3, with unresolved D. CDR1 and CDR2 (germline): MDHEN, SYDVKM. The CDR3 is 14 amino acids. Trimming removed 5 bases from V and 1 base from J, with 10 bases in between. CDR3 region: CASSPLLRTDTQYF. CDR3 nucleotide sequence: TGTGCCAGCAGTCCTTTATTGCGCACAGATACGCAGTATTTT.

The chain joins TRBV9 to TRBJ2-7; D is ambiguous. V gave up 3 bases and J gave up 3 bases, with 16 bases separating them. CDR3 length: 15 amino acids. Germline V gene sequence: CDR1 SGDLS, CDR2 YYNGEE. The CDR3 region has the DNA TGTGCCAGCAGCGAGTCCGAATCCTCCTACTACGAGCAGTACTTC. This gives the protein CASSESESSYYEQYF. Using reference TRBV9 and TRBJ2-7 for the parts outside the CDR3, the full variable domain is DSGVTQTPKHLITATGQRVTLRCSPRSGDLSVYWYQQSLDQGLQFLIQYYNGEERAKGNILERFSAQQFPDLHSELNLSSLELGDSALYFCASSESESSYYEQYFGPGTRLTVT.

The chain combines TRBV2 with TRBJ2-2; D call uncertain. This CDR3 has 13 amino acids. CDR1 and CDR2 from the germline V gene are SNHLY and FYNNEI. The V and J ends lost 8 bases and 4 bases respectively, with 11 bases between them. The CDR3 nucleotides are TGTGCCAGCGGATGGACGGTCACCGGGGAGCTGTTTTTT. Translating gives CASGWTVTGELFF. Full variable domain (rest looked up from reference TRBV2 and TRBJ2-2): EPEVTQTPSHQVTQMGQEVILRCVPISNHLYFYWYRQILGQKVEFLVSFYNNEISEKSEIFDDQFSVERPDGSNFTLKIRSTKLEDSAMYFCASGWTVTGELFFGEGSRLTVL.

This chain connects TRBV4-1 to TRBJ2-7; D gene uncertain. CDR1 MGHRA and CDR2 YSYEKL come from the germline V gene. The CDR3 totals 15 residues. The germline V and J ends were trimmed by 0 bases and 0 bases, with 9 bases remaining between them. CDR3 bases: TGCGCCAGCAGCCAAGAGGATCAGAGCTCCTACGAGCAGTACTTC. Translation gives CASSQEDQSSYEQYF.

The rearrangement links TRBV9 to TRBJ2-1; tentative D call: TRBD1 (6 bases). V shed 3 bases and J shed 4 bases, with 14 bases lying between them. CDR1 is SGDLS, CDR2 YYNGEE, per germline. This CDR3 is built from 15 residues. Here the CDR3 DNA reads TGTGCCAGCAGCGGTCGTGGGGGCGGTTACAATGAGCAGTTCTTC. It is translated as CASSGRGGGYNEQFF.

The rearrangement links TRBV20-1 to TRBJ1-5; D not certain. Germline CDR1 and CDR2: DFQATT and SNEGSKA (reference sequence). The V end was cut by 6 bases, the J end by 13 bases, with 25 bases between. This CDR3 is built from 14 residues. The CDR3 bases are TGCAGTGCCCGAGCGCCCACCTCCTACAATGAGCAGCATTTT. Its translation is CSARAPTSYNEQHF.

The gene calls are TRBV2 and TRBJ1-1, with D maybe TRBD1 (5 bases). V shed 4 bases and J shed 0 bases, with 12 bases lying between them. This CDR3 has 15 residues. Germline V lookup: CDR1 SNHLY, CDR2 FYNNEI. CDR3: CASSVGAVMNTEAFF. The CDR3 nucleotides read TGTGCCAGCAGTGTAGGGGCAGTCATGAACACTGAAGCTTTCTTT.

In its sample, this clonotype was seen many times. This chain uses TRBV29-1 with TRBJ2-1; D is unclear. Trimming shortened V by 4 bases and J by 0 bases, and 7 bases separated the two germline ends. The germline V gene encodes CDR1 SQVTM and CDR2 ANQGSEA. The CDR3 is 13 amino acids. The CDR3 sequence is CSVGRSSYNEQFF. The CDR3 bases are TGCAGCGTTGGAAGGAGCTCCTACAATGAGCAGTTCTTC.

The chain employs TRBV7-9 and TRBJ2-3, with D perhaps TRBD2 (5 bases). The CDR3 consists of 18 residues. Trimming pared 2 bases from V and 2 bases from J, leaving 20 bases between. CDR1 is SEHNR and CDR2 is FQNEAQ in the germline V gene (reference sequence). The CDR3 region is CASSLNLAVVVVTDTQYF. The DNA of the CDR3 is TGTGCCAGCAGCTTAAACCTAGCTGTCGTTGTTGTCACAGATACGCAGTATTTT.

CDR3 coding DNA: TGTGCCACCAGTGATCACTCCGGGACTAGCGGGTTGGTTTACAATGAGCAGTTCTTC. Amino acid sequence: CATSDHSGTSGLVYNEQFF. J is TRBJ2-1 and V is TRBV24-1; 12 bases are shared with TRBD2. The CDR3 extends over 19 amino acids. With 3 bases clipped from V and 4 bases from J, the junction kept 12 bases outside the gene matches. Germline lookup yields CDR1 KGHDR and CDR2 SFDVKD.

The chain carries TRBV6-2 or TRBV6-3 and TRBJ1-1, with a possible D match to TRBD1 (6 bases). The CDR3 length is 13 residues. The germline gives CDR1 MNHEY, CDR2 SVGEGT. Trimming stripped 5 bases from V and 9 bases from J, with 16 bases between. In nucleotides, the CDR3 is TGTGCCAGCAGTCCCGGACAGTACGCCAAAGCTTTCTTT. Amino acids: CASSPGQYAKAFF.

The V gene is TRBV7-9, the J gene TRBJ1-4; no firm D call. Trimming took off 2 bases at V and 3 bases at J, with 4 bases between the two ends. The V gene's germline CDR1 is SEHNR and CDR2 FQNEAQ (reference sequence). The length of the CDR3 is 13 residues. CDR3 DNA sequence: TGTGCCAGCAGCTTATTACCTAATGAAAAACTGTTTTTT. Residues: CASSLLPNEKLFF.

The chain employs TRBV2 and TRBJ1-4; D gene unclear. The CDR3 is 14 residues long. V gave up 1 base and J gave up 8 bases, with 11 bases separating them. Germline V gene data show CDR1 as SNHLY and CDR2 as FYNNEI. CDR3 sequence reads: CASSEGSRGEKLFF. CDR3 coding DNA: TGTGCCAGCAGTGAAGGCAGCCGTGGGGAAAAACTGTTTTTT.

The chain couples TRBV9 to TRBJ1-4; D is undetermined. This CDR3 comprises 14 residues. V was cut by 1 base and J by 8 bases, with 12 bases left in between. The V gene's germline CDR1 is SGDLS and CDR2 YYNGEE. This CDR3 reads CASSVKAVREKLFF. Here the CDR3 DNA reads TGTGCCAGCAGCGTAAAGGCTGTTAGGGAAAAACTGTTTTTT.

This chain connects TRBV7-2 to TRBJ2-7; a weak D match, TRBD1 (5 bases). CDR3 length: 16 amino acids. V was shortened by 3 bases and J by 1 base, with 16 bases between the two germline ends. The V gene's germline CDR1 is SGHTA and CDR2 FQGNSA. CDR3 coding DNA: TGTGCCAGCAGCTTGCAGGGTCCGAAGACTTCCTACGAGCAGTACTTC. Translating gives CASSLQGPKTSYEQYF.

This chain uses TRBV6-5 with TRBJ1-2; weak D call: TRBD1 (5 bases). The V end was cut by 2 bases, the J end by 6 bases, with 16 bases between. The CDR3 is 15 amino acids. The V gene's germline CDR1 is MNHEY and CDR2 SVGAGI. The DNA for the CDR3 is TGTGCCAGCAGTTACGGGACGCAATTACTTAATGGCTACACCTTC. It specifies CASSYGTQLLNGYTF.

Ten or more counts support this clonotype. V is TRBV6-5 and J is TRBJ1-2; D is unresolved. CDR3 length: 12 residues. Germline V gives CDR1 MNHEY, CDR2 SVGAGI. Deletions cut 0 bases from V and 6 bases from J, with 5 bases between. The CDR3 region has the DNA TGTGCCAGCAGTTACTCCGGGAATGGCTACACCTTC. Its translation is CASSYSGNGYTF.

The chain carries TRBV12-3 or TRBV12-4 and TRBJ2-7; D possibly corresponds to TRBD1 (5 bases). Trimming removed 5 bases from V and 3 bases from J, with 11 bases in between. The CDR3 consists of 13 residues. In DNA form, the CDR3 reads TGTGCCAGCAGTAGCTTAGGGGTCTACGAGCAGTACTTC. Its translation: CASSSLGVYEQYF.

The rearrangement joins TRBV2 to TRBJ2-7; the match to TRBD2 covers 10 bases. Per germline, CDR1 SNHLY and CDR2 FYNNEI. Trimming cost V 6 bases and J 4 bases; bases outside gene matches: 9. The CDR3 is made up of 15 amino acids. CDR3 sequence (DNA): TGTGCCAGCAGAGAGAATAGCGGGGGGATATACGAGCAGTACTTC. Translating gives CASRENSGGIYEQYF.

This clonotype showed up just a few times. This chain links TRBV6-2 or TRBV6-3 with TRBJ1-4; D is ambiguous. Trimming pared 0 bases from V and 3 bases from J, leaving 17 bases between. The germline CDR1 and CDR2 sequences are MNHEY and SVGEGT. There are 18 residues in the CDR3. CDR3 amino acids: CASSYSKDNGAPNEKLFF. DNA for the CDR3: TGTGCCAGCAGTTACTCGAAGGATAACGGCGCTCCTAATGAAAAACTGTTTTTT.